These T cell receptor beta chains were read from a single sample in a study of cytomegalovirus exposure and HLA in healthy donors. Produced via immunoSEQ multiplex PCR; TCRdb's table is partial and in-frame only. The sample has around 140,000 clones; approximately 80% are singletons. The material sequenced was PBMCs. These TCRs come from a woman aged 18-30 years in good health and CMV-seropositive. Both conserved end residues are part of each CDR3. The D gene is left open where the match is weak. Clone size is given for some rows only: seen once, a few or many times, or a class if the clone is expanded.

>NA|14|TRBD2|TRBV5-4|TRBJ2-5
TGTGCCAGCAGTTTCGGACTAGCGGAGGGGACCCAGTACTTC
CASSFGLAEGTQYF
>NA|12|NA|TRBV29-1|TRBJ2-7
TGCAGCGTTGTCGGAGGCGGCTACGAGCAGTACTTC
CSVVGGGYEQYF
>once|15|NA|TRBV6-9|TRBJ1-4
TGTGCCAACCTTCTAGGTGGAGGGGCGCTTCGGAAACTGTTTTTT
CANLLGGGALRKLFF
>NA|14|TRBD1|TRBV18|TRBJ1-1
TGTGCCAGCTCACCTGGGACAGGGAACACTGAAGCTTTCTTT
CASSPGTGNTEAFF
>once|13|NA|TRBV6-1|TRBJ1-1
TGTGCCAGCAGTTCGTCGGGACTCACTGAAGCTTTCTTT
CASSSSGLTEAFF
>NA|13|NA|TRBV5-1|TRBJ1-1
TGCGCCAGCTTAGGTGGAGAAAACACTGAAGCTTTCTTT
CASLGGENTEAFF
>NA|14|NA|TRBV10-3|TRBJ2-1
TGTGCCATCAGCGGCGGGCGCTCCTACAATGAGCAGTTCTTC
CAISGGRSYNEQFF
>few|14|TRBD1|TRBV10-2|TRBJ1-2
TGCGCCAGCATAGACAGGGGATCCACTGAAGGCTACACCTTC
CASIDRGSTEGYTF
>NA|15|NA|TRBV19|TRBJ2-6
TGTGCCAGTAGTATAGGACACTCGGAAGGCAACGTCCTGACTTTC
CASSIGHSEGNVLTF
>NA|15|TRBD1|TRBV18|TRBJ1-5
TGTGCCAGCTCACCAGTCCAGGGGGGCCCTCAGCCCCAGCATTTT
CASSPVQGGPQPQHF
>NA|14|NA|TRBV7-2|TRBJ2-5
TGTGCCAGCAGCATCGGCGGGGTTCAAGAGACCCAGTACTTC
CASSIGGVQETQYF
>NA|15|TRBD1|TRBV28|TRBJ2-2
TGTGCCAGCAGGGGGACAGGGAAAGGCACCGGGGAGCTGTTTTTT
CASRGTGKGTGELFF
>NA|14|NA|TRBV2|TRBJ2-2
TGTGCCAGCAGTGAAAGGGGGATCGTCGGGGAGCTGTTTTTT
CASSERGIVGELFF
>NA|15|NA|TRBV29-1|TRBJ2-7
TGCAGCGTCGTGCCGGGAGAGTCCAGCTCCTACGAGCAGTACTTC
CSVVPGESSSYEQYF
>NA|14|NA|TRBV28|TRBJ1-2
TGTGCCAGCAGTTTATCAGGGTCCTACTATGGCTACACCTTC
CASSLSGSYYGYTF
>NA|14|NA|TRBV7-2|TRBJ2-3
TGTGCCAGCAGCTTAGCGGTCGGGTTGGATACGCAGTATTTT
CASSLAVGLDTQYF
>NA|16|NA|TRBV5-1|TRBJ1-1
TGCGCCAGCGTTCCCTCACCGGGGTTTTTGAACACTGAAGCTTTCTTT
CASVPSPGFLNTEAFF
>NA|16|TRBD1|TRBV28|TRBJ1-2
TGTGCCAGCAGTTTTCCGGGACAGGGGGCTCTCTATGGCTACACCTTC
CASSFPGQGALYGYTF
>NA|14|NA|TRBV19|TRBJ1-5
TGTGCCAGTATAGGGGACACGTACAATCAGCCCCAGCATTTT
CASIGDTYNQPQHF
>NA|15|NA|TRBV9|TRBJ2-3
TGTGCCAGCAGCGGCTGGGACACCTCCACAGATACGCAGTATTTT
CASSGWDTSTDTQYF
>NA|13|NA|TRBV5-6|TRBJ2-1
TGTGCCAGCAGCTTGGACAGGGTGGATGAGCAGTTCTTC
CASSLDRVDEQFF
>NA|17|NA|TRBV6-1|TRBJ1-5
TGTGCCAGCAGTGAACCTCCAGGGACTCGTAGCAATCAGCCCCAGCATTTT
CASSEPPGTRSNQPQHF
>once|17|TRBD2|TRBV18|TRBJ2-1
TGTGCCAGCTCACCACTCTCTAGCGGAGGCACCTACAATGAGCAGTTCTTC
CASSPLSSGGTYNEQFF
>once|14|TRBD1|TRBV29-1|TRBJ2-7
TGCAGCGTTGAATCCGAGACAGGGGTCTCCGAGCAGTACTTC
CSVESETGVSEQYF
>few|17|TRBD1|TRBV9|TRBJ2-7
TGTGCCAGCAGCGACACATATACAGGGGAGAAGACCTACGAGCAGTACTTC
CASSDTYTGEKTYEQYF
>NA|15|TRBD1|TRBV6-6|TRBJ1-1
TGTGCCAGCAGTAGTGAACAGGGGGCAGCCACTGAAGCTTTCTTT
CASSSEQGAATEAFF
>NA|15|NA|TRBV7-2|TRBJ2-5
TGTGCCAGCAGCTTACTGTTCCCTGGCAGTGAGACCCAGTACTTC
CASSLLFPGSETQYF
>NA|15|TRBD1|TRBV7-2|TRBJ2-7
TGTGCCAGCAGCTTAGACTGGGACAGGTCCTACGAGCAGTACTTC
CASSLDWDRSYEQYF
>NA|18|TRBD2|TRBV2|TRBJ2-5
TGTGCCAGCAGTGCCGGGGGTTTTAGCGGGGGCCGTCAAGAGACCCAGTACTTC
CASSAGGFSGGRQETQYF
>NA|14|TRBD1|TRBV2|TRBJ1-2
TGTGCCAGCAGTGAAAACCAGGGGGCCATAGGCTACACCTTC
CASSENQGAIGYTF
>NA|15|TRBD1|TRBV11-2|TRBJ1-6
TGTGCCAGCAGCTCGACTACAGGGGGAAATTCACCCCTCCACTTT
CASSSTTGGNSPLHF
>NA|15|NA|TRBV2|TRBJ2-3
TGTGCCAGCAGCCCCCGGGACAAGGAGACAGATACGCAGTATTTT
CASSPRDKETDTQYF
>NA|16|NA|TRBV19|TRBJ1-5
TGTGCCAGTAGTAAGCAGGGCTCAAGGAGCAATCAGCCCCAGCATTTT
CASSKQGSRSNQPQHF
>NA|14|TRBD2|TRBV10-1|TRBJ2-5
TGCGCCAGCAGTGAGTCTCTAGCGGGGGAGACCCAGTACTTC
CASSESLAGETQYF
>NA|16|TRBD1|TRBV4-1|TRBJ2-2
TGCGCCAGCAGCCAGGCGGACAGGGGGCCCACCGGGGAGCTGTTTTTT
CASSQADRGPTGELFF
>NA|12|NA|TRBV29-1|TRBJ2-3
TGCAGCGTCTTGGGCCGCACAGATACGCAGTATTTT
CSVLGRTDTQYF
>NA|15|TRBD1|TRBV29-1|TRBJ1-2
TGCAGCGTTGAAGACAGGGGGAGGTCTGGCTATGGCTACACCTTC
CSVEDRGRSGYGYTF
>NA|13|NA|TRBV28|TRBJ1-4
TGTGCCAGCAGTTTAATAGCTGATGAAAAACTGTTTTTT
CASSLIADEKLFF
>NA|15|TRBD1|TRBV5-5|TRBJ1-2
TGTGCCAGCAGCCTCCGCCCCGAGACAGGGTTTGGCTACACCTTC
CASSLRPETGFGYTF
>NA|17|NA|TRBV6-1|TRBJ2-3
TGTGCCAGCAGTGAACCCCGCGGTACCACCTACACAGATACGCAGTATTTT
CASSEPRGTTYTDTQYF
>NA|13|NA|TRBV2|TRBJ1-1
TGTGCCAGCAGTGTTACAGGGCCCACTGAAGCTTTCTTT
CASSVTGPTEAFF
>NA|15|TRBD2|TRBV6-6|TRBJ2-1
TGTGCCAGCAACCCACTAGCGGGGGGTAACAGTGAGCAGTTCTTC
CASNPLAGGNSEQFF
>NA|15|TRBD2|TRBV9|TRBJ2-7
TGTGCCAGCAGCGTAGCGGGCAGGGAGGGTTACGAGCAGTACTTC
CASSVAGREGYEQYF
>NA|15|NA|TRBV28|TRBJ1-4
TGTGCCAGCAGTTTAATTACAGGGCTAGGTGAAAAACTGTTTTTT
CASSLITGLGEKLFF
>NA|13|NA|TRBV21-1|TRBJ1-2
TGTGCCACCTCCCCCAGGGGGCGTCGTGGCTACACCTTC
CATSPRGRRGYTF